The 10 T cell receptor beta chains listed next were all sequenced from one sample in a study of OX40 agonist ivuxolimab in advanced cancers. Measured with immunoSEQ multiplex PCR; TCRdb has only the in-frame clones, and not every one. The profile shows about 17,000 clones, about four fifths of them singletons. Sample: CD4+ or CD8+ T cells sorted from blood, taken in a trial of the OX40 agonist ivuxolimab. The receptors were gathered from an adult with an advanced solid tumor such as melanoma, head and neck, liver or kidney cancer.

This chain connects TRBV6-6 to TRBJ2-7; 8 positions agree with TRBD1. Germline V gene sequence: CDR1 MNHNY, CDR2 SVGAGI (reference sequence). J gave up 3 bases and V 7 bases, and 2 bases lay outside the gene matches. The CDR3 loop spans 12 amino acids. The CDR3 is CASKTGGYEQYF. The CDR3 DNA sequence: TGTGCCAGCAAAACAGGGGGCTACGAGCAGTACTTC.

This chain uses TRBV4-1 with TRBJ1-1; 10 nucleotides align to TRBD1. Germline V CDR1 and CDR2: MGHRA, YSYEKL. The ends lost 4 bases at V and 6 bases at J; junction bases unmatched: 5. This CDR3 comprises 14 residues. CDR3 nucleotides: TGCGCCAGCAGCCCACGACAGGGGGCGGCTGAAGCTTTCTTT. It encodes CASSPRQGAAEAFF.

CDR3 bases: TGTGCCAGCAGTTTATCCCGGGTCGGCGGAGAAATGGGCTACACCTTC. It translates to CASSLSRVGGEMGYTF. V and J are TRBV27 and TRBJ1-2; D is unresolved. This CDR3 is 16 amino acids long. V gave up 0 bases and J gave up 8 bases, with 19 bases separating them. The germline V gene has CDR1 MNHEY and CDR2 SMNVEV (reference sequence).

The chain recombines TRBV7-6 with TRBJ2-7; D tentatively reads TRBD1 or TRBD2 (6 bases each). Deletions cut 5 bases from V and 8 bases from J, with 19 bases between. Per germline, CDR1 SGHVS and CDR2 FNYEAQ. The CDR3 extends over 14 amino acids. As DNA, the CDR3 is TGTGCCAGCAGCCCGGGGGCTAACCCAACTCAGCAGTACTTC. Its protein is CASSPGANPTQQYF.

On this clone: At one end, the junction sequence differs from germline, possibly due to a read error. Here the CDR3 reads CASGVGTGVTGELFF. The CDR3, as DNA: TGTGCCAGCGGCGTAGGAACAGGGGTAACCGGGGAGCTGTTTTTT. This chain links TRBV9 with TRBJ2-2; TRBD1 agrees at 7 bases. CDR1 and CDR2 from the germline V gene are SGDLS and YYNGEE. The CDR3 has 15 amino acids.

The chain uses TRBV7-9 and TRBJ2-7, with 9 positions matching TRBD1. Germline V gene sequence: CDR1 SEHNR, CDR2 FQNEAQ (reference sequence). V trimming: 4 bases; J trimming: 4 bases; junction bases outside the gene matches: 8. The CDR3 contains 15 residues. CDR3 protein: CASSSIGTGQYEQYF. CDR3 in DNA: TGTGCCAGCAGCTCTATCGGGACAGGGCAATACGAGCAGTACTTC.

V is TRBV9 and J is TRBJ2-7; D is perhaps TRBD1 or TRBD2 (5 bases each). From germline, CDR1 is SGDLS and CDR2 YYNGEE. The CDR3 consists of 16 residues. With 0 bases removed from V and 3 bases from J, the gap between germline ends came to 16 bases. CDR3 loop: CASSVEGVAGVYEQYF. The CDR3 nucleotides are TGTGCCAGCAGCGTAGAAGGGGTAGCCGGGGTCTACGAGCAGTACTTC.

The chain carries TRBV28 and TRBJ1-5, with 9 bases lining up with TRBD1. The V and J ends lost 6 bases and 2 bases, in that order; junction bases with no gene match: 14. The germline gives CDR1 MDHEN, CDR2 SYDVKM. The CDR3 is 18 amino acids. The CDR3 region has the DNA TGTGCCAGCAGATACCGGGACAGGGTCGTCAGGCGCAATCAGCCCCAGCATTTT. Amino acids: CASRYRDRVVRRNQPQHF.

This chain joins TRBV28 and TRBJ1-5; D is uncertain. This CDR3 is built from 14 residues. Germline V CDR1 and CDR2: MDHEN, SYDVKM. Trimming removed 2 bases at V and 5 bases at J, with 10 bases between. The CDR3 spells CASSLGRGYQPQHF. The CDR3 bases are TGTGCCAGCAGTTTAGGACGGGGATATCAGCCCCAGCATTTT.

This chain connects TRBV4-2 to TRBJ1-4; 9 positions match TRBD1. The V gene's germline CDR1 is LGHNA and CDR2 YNFKEQ. The CDR3 is made up of 16 amino acids. With V trimmed by 5 bases and J by 8 bases, 12 bases remained unmatched. DNA of the CDR3: TGTGCCAGCAGCAAGGACACCGGGACAGGGAACGAAAAACTGTTTTTT. The encoded protein is CASSKDTGTGNEKLFF.